This T cell receptor beta chain was documented in a study of CD8+CD57+ T cells in acquired aplastic anemia. The sequenced patients had an expansion of CD8+CD57+ cells seen by flow cytometry. Blood came from patients not yet given any therapy. Both TCR beta VDJ combination and CDR3 sequence profiling were carried out. Genomic DNA was the template for this profiling. Each CDR3 protein gets one entry after TCRdb re-called the reads with MiXCR. The repertoire has roughly 150,000 distinct CDR3 sequences, approximately 44% of them found once; the top ten carry around 3.2%. Whole-study results and caveats: CD8+ Simpson's diversity in patients was not significantly different from that in controls. Patients and controls were found to share over 25 CD8+ CDR3 sequences.

With respect to this clonotype: What it binds is unknown.

What was sequenced was sorted CD4+, CD8+, or CD8+CD57+ T cells (not recorded which) from PBMCs. This clonotype originated in a human donor with aplastic anemia.

CDR3 bases: TGTGCCAGCAGTGGAGGACAGGGTGCCTACAATGAGCAGTTCTTC. Protein: CASSGGQGAYNEQFF. The chain carries TRBV12-3 or TRBV12-4 and TRBJ2-1; 8 positions agree with TRBD1. This CDR3 region has 15 residues. J was trimmed by 2 bases and V by 5 bases; bases with no gene match: 5.